This T cell receptor (beta chain) was retrieved from a study of blood T cell repertoires in COVID-19 (dated by TCRdb to the early 2020s). Notes on the research overall: The collaborator samples originated in the United States, Italy and Spain and spanned the acute and convalescent phases of COVID-19. The material from the prospective study consisted of cDNA or gDNA derived from T cells, B-cell-depleted T cells, or PBMCs. Subjects who had been exposed to COVID-19, were actively infected with it, or had recovered from it provided the deeply sampled blood TCRbeta repertoires that made up the dataset. The repertoires were released in a freely available public database meant as a resource for research on the immune response to SARS-CoV-2. The samples were drawn from the first 160 participants of the ongoing ImmuneRACE study and from 950 to 1,500 subjects provided by 6 global collaborators. The sample metadata nearly always contained a de-identified subject ID, COVID-19 status, age in years and sex. Where available, HLA class I and class II types were taken from metadata supplied by the sample provider and were not determined by assay-based typing.

Trimming costs V 7 bases and J 2 bases, and their ends lie 15 bases apart. Spanning cysteine to phenylalanine, the CDR3 consists of 15 amino acids. Just CDR3 DNA is preserved here, 45 bases in frame from base 1. The germline V gene gives CDR1 as MDHEN and CDR2 as SYDVKM. TCRbeta CDR3 regions were amplified from genomic DNA by means of the immunoSEQ Assay, a bias-controlled multiplex PCR. From the authors' description of their analysis: Within the assay, amplification of reference gene primers was used to estimate how many nucleated cells each sample contained. To quantify the absolute abundance of each unique TCRbeta CDR3 rearrangement, sequence reads were collapsed and filtered. For each sample, productive Simpson clonality was calculated as the square root of Simpson's diversity index across productive rearrangements. TCRdb limited this immuneACCESS table to in-frame rearrangements with V and J called. A share of clones is missing; checked studies link under half to unresolved V genes, and the rest is unexplained. V, J and clone size reflect that table, while D and trimming were determined from the DNA. The sample has about 100,000 clones on record, roughly four fifths of them singletons. The ten largest clones add up to approximately 3.3% of the sample.

The collaborating institutions used their own protocols to collect whole blood in K2EDTA tubes. Collaborator samples were shipped for TCRbeta analysis as frozen whole blood, isolated PBMCs, or DNA extracted from either sample type. General study outcomes and caveats: The amount of clinical and demographic metadata varied by source and participant and was provided uncurated.

For this clone: Its antigen has not been determined. No quality values exist for individual bases; no much larger clone is one base distant.

Recombination linked TRBV28 to TRBJ1-5, with TRBD1 tentatively as D gene (5 bases match). The specimen was peripheral blood. The TCR comes from a woman older than 75 with active or convalescent COVID-19. CDR3 sequence: CASNLRVTGNQPQHF. The sequenced DNA is TGTGCCAGCAACCTCAGGGTAACGGGCAATCAGCCCCAGCATTTT.